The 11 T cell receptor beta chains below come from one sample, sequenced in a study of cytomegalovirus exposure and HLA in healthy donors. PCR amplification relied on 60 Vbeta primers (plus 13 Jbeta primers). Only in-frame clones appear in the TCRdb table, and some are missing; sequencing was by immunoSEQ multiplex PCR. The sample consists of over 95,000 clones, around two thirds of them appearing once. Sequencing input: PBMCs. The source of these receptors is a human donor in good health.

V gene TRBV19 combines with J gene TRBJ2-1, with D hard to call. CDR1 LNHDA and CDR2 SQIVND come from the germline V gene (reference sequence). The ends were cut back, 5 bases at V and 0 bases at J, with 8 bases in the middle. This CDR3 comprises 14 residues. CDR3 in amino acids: CASSVGSSYNEQFF. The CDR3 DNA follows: TGTGCCAGTAGTGTGGGCAGCTCCTACAATGAGCAGTTCTTC. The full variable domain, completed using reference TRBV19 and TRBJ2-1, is DGGITQSPKYLFRKEGQNVTLSCEQNLNHDAMYWYRQDPGQGLRLIYYSQIVNDFQKGDIAEGYSVSREKKESFPLTVTSAQKNPTAFYLCASSVGSSYNEQFFGPGTRLTVL.

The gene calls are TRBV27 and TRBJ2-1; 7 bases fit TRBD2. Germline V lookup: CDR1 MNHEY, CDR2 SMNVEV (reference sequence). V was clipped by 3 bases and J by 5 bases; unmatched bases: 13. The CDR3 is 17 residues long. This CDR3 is CASSLLRTSRKNNEQFF. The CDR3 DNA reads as TGTGCCAGCAGTTTGTTGAGGACTAGTAGAAAAAACAATGAGCAGTTCTTC.

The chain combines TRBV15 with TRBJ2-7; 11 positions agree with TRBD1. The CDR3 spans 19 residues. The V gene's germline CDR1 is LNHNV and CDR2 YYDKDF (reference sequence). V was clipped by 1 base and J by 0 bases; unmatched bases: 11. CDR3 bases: TGTGCCACCAGCAGAGGGTGGACAGGGGGCGGCTCTAGCTCCTACGAGCAGTACTTC. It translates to CATSRGWTGGGSSSYEQYF.

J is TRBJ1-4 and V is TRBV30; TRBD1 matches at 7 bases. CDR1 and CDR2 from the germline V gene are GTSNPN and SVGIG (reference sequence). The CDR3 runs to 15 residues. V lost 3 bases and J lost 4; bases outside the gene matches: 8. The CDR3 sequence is CAWRGYRGVNEKLFF. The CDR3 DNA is TGTGCCTGGAGGGGATACAGGGGAGTTAATGAAAAACTGTTTTTT.

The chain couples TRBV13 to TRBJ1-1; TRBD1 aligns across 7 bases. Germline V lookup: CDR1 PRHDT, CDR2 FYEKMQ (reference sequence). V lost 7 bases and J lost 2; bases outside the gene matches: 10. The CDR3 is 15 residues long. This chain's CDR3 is CASTLLGQINTEAFF. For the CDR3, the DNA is TGTGCCAGCACTTTATTGGGACAGATTAACACTGAAGCTTTCTTT.

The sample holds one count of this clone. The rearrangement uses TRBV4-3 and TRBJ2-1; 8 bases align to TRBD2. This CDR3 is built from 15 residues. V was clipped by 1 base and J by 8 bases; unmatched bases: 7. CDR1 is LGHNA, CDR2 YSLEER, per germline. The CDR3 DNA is TGCGCCAGCAGCCAAGTCCCGGGGGGGCCCTATGAGCAGTTCTTC. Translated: CASSQVPGGPYEQFF.

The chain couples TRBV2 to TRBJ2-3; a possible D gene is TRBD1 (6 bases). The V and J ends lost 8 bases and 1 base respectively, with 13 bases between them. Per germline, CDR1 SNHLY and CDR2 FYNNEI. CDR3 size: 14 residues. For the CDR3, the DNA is TGTGCCAGCGGGGTCAGGGGAGGCACAGATACGCAGTATTTT. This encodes CASGVRGGTDTQYF.

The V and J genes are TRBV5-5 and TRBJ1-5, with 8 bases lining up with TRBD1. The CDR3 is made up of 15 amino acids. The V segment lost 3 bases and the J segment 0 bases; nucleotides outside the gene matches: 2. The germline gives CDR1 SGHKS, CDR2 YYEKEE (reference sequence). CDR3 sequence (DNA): TGTGCCAGCAGCTCCGGACAGGGTAGCAATCAGCCCCAGCATTTT. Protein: CASSSGQGSNQPQHF.

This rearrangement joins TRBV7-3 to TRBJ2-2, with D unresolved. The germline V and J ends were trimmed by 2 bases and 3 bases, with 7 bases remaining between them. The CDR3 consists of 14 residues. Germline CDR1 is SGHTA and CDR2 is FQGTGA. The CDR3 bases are TGTGCCAGCAGCTTAGTGGCAGACACCGGGGAGCTGTTTTTT. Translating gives CASSLVADTGELFF. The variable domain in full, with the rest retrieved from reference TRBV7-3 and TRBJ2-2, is GAGVSQTPSNKVTEKGKYVELRCDPISGHTALYWYRQSLGQGPEFLIYFQGTGAADDSGLPNDRFFAVRPEGSVSTLKIQRTERGDSAVYLCASSLVADTGELFFGEGSRLTVL.

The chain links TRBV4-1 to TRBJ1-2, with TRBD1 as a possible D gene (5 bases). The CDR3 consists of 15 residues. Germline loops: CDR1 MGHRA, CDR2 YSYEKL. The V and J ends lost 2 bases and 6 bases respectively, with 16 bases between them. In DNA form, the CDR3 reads TGCGCCAGCAGCCAACCCAGGGCGCCGCGAGATGGCTACACCTTC. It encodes CASSQPRAPRDGYTF.

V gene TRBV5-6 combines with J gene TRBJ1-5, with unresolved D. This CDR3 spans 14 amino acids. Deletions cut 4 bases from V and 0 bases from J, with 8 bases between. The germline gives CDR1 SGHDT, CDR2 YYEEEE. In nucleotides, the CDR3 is TGTGCCAGCAGCCCGCGGGGTAGCAATCAGCCCCAGCATTTT. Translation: CASSPRGSNQPQHF.